The 30 T cell receptor beta chains listed next were all sequenced from one sample in a study of CD8+ T cells in alopecia areata. Sequencing templates came from extracted RNA that was reverse transcribed into cDNA. Using immunoSEQ multiplex PCR, the repertoire was profiled, and TCRdb retains in-frame clones only, with some absent. The sample carries about 180,000 clones, about 53% recorded once. Treatment meaning: oral pan-JAK inhibitor, 5-10 mg twice daily. Sequencing was performed on CD8+ T cells sorted from blood, taken at week 24, from a patient treated with tofacitinib. The receptors stem from a human donor with alopecia areata.

This chain joins TRBV4-3 and TRBJ1-1, with D hard to call. The CDR3 has 14 residues. Germline CDR1 LGHNA, CDR2 YSLEER. V was shortened by 1 base and J by 4 bases, with 10 bases between the two germline ends. The CDR3 spells CASSQGAGSTEAFF. The CDR3 DNA reads TGCGCCAGCAGCCAAGGGGCGGGCAGCACTGAAGCTTTCTTT.

Only a few counts were recorded for this clone. V usage is TRBV30 and J usage is TRBJ2-1; 11 bases agree with TRBD1. The CDR3 has 15 amino acids. Looked up from germline, CDR1 is GTSNPN and CDR2 is SVGIG (reference sequence). The V segment lost 1 base and the J segment 7 bases; nucleotides outside the gene matches: 6. The CDR3 region is CAWSAEGQGGNEQFF. CDR3 DNA: TGTGCCTGGAGTGCAGAGGGACAGGGGGGAAATGAGCAGTTCTTC. Looking up the rest from reference TRBV30 and TRBJ2-1 gives the full variable domain: SQTIHQWPATLVQPVGSPLSLECTVEGTSNPNLYWYRQAAGRGLQLLFYSVGIGQISSEVPQNLSASRPQDRQFILSSKKLLLSDSGFYLCAWSAEGQGGNEQFFGPGTRLTVL.

The J gene is TRBJ2-1, the V gene TRBV2; D remains unclear. This CDR3 comprises 15 residues. Germline V gene data show CDR1 as SNHLY and CDR2 as FYNNEI. Trimming pared 7 bases from V and 0 bases from J, leaving 13 bases between. CDR3: CASTELKSSYNEQFF. The CDR3 bases are TGTGCCAGCACCGAGTTGAAGTCCTCCTACAATGAGCAGTTCTTC.

This clone was detected only a few times. The chain's CDR3 is CAWSGGQAEAFF. The CDR3 DNA is TGTGCCTGGAGCGGCGGACAGGCTGAAGCTTTCTTT. The chain has TRBV30 and TRBJ1-1; the match to TRBD1 covers 7 bases. The CDR3 sequence is 12 residues long. CDR1 and CDR2 from the germline V gene are GTSNPN and SVGIG (reference sequence). V shed 3 bases and J 6 bases; nucleotides not matched to a gene: 4.

This clone was counted only a few times. The chain joins TRBV6-1 to TRBJ2-5; 16 bases match TRBD2. Germline V gene data show CDR1 as MNHNS and CDR2 as SASEGT. V was pared by 4 bases and J by 5 bases, with 7 bases of the junction left unmatched. This CDR3 has 17 residues. CDR3 sequence reads: CASSAEGLAGGRETQYF. The CDR3 coding sequence is TGTGCCAGCAGTGCTGAGGGACTAGCGGGGGGGAGGGAGACCCAGTACTTC.

This clone was counted a few times. V usage is TRBV20-1 and J usage is TRBJ1-1; D uncertain. Per germline, CDR1 DFQATT and CDR2 SNEGSKA (reference sequence). V shed 4 bases and J shed 2 bases, with 5 bases lying between them. The CDR3 runs 11 residues. Here the CDR3 reads CSATDNTEAFF. The CDR3 coding sequence is TGCAGTGCTACAGATAACACTGAAGCTTTCTTT.

The chain joins TRBV13 to TRBJ2-1, with 10 nucleotides matching TRBD2. The CDR3 contains 16 residues. Germline-derived CDR1 and CDR2 are PRHDT and FYEKMQ (reference sequence). V shed 5 bases, J shed 2 bases, and the junction held 6 bases outside the gene matches. CDR3 DNA: TGTGCCAGCAGCCCCGCTAGCGGGGGAACCTACAATGAGCAGTTCTTC. Protein product: CASSPASGGTYNEQFF.

V is TRBV9 and J is TRBJ1-1; no clear D. V dropped 1 base and J dropped 1 base, with 8 bases sitting between them. The CDR3 extends over 14 amino acids. The germline V gene encodes CDR1 SGDLS and CDR2 YYNGEE. The CDR3: CASSVTWGNTEAFF. CDR3 sequence (DNA): TGTGCCAGCAGCGTAACGTGGGGGAACACTGAAGCTTTCTTT.

This clone is a singleton in its sample. Other nucleotide sequences in the sample specify the same CDR3. The genes are TRBV30 and TRBJ2-7; 10 bases are shared with TRBD1. V trimming: 0 bases; J trimming: 0 bases; junction bases outside the gene matches: 2. The germline V gene encodes CDR1 GTSNPN and CDR2 SVGIG (reference sequence). The length of the CDR3 is 15 residues. The CDR3 nucleotides read TGTGCCTGGAGTGTAGGGACAGGGGTCTCCTACGAGCAGTACTTC. Translating it yields CAWSVGTGVSYEQYF.

This clone was observed a handful of times. The chain carries TRBV29-1 and TRBJ2-7, with no clear D. CDR3 length equals 11 residues. V lost 4 bases to trimming and J lost 3 bases, with 7 bases between them. Germline loops: CDR1 SQVTM, CDR2 ANQGSEA. This chain's CDR3 is CSVVVIYEQYF. CDR3 DNA: TGCAGCGTTGTAGTGATCTACGAGCAGTACTTC.

The chain has TRBV7-3 and TRBJ1-6; D unresolved. The CDR3 spans 14 residues. Trimming removed 0 bases from V and 8 bases from J, with 8 bases in between. CDR1 SGHTA and CDR2 FQGTGA come from the germline V gene. CDR3 amino acids: CASSLTGSDSPLHF. As DNA, the CDR3 is TGTGCCAGCAGCTTAACAGGGTCGGATTCACCCCTCCACTTT.

The chain couples TRBV28 to TRBJ2-1, with TRBD2 identical over 7 bases. Unmatched junction bases numbered 0, after V lost 3 bases and J lost 10 bases. The germline gives CDR1 MDHEN, CDR2 SYDVKM. The CDR3 is made up of 11 amino acids. The CDR3 is CASSFSGEQFF. DNA of the CDR3: TGTGCCAGCAGTTTTAGCGGGGAGCAGTTCTTC.

The chain links TRBV7-9 to TRBJ1-2; possibly TRBD1 for D (5 bases). This CDR3 contains 14 residues. Germline-derived CDR1 and CDR2 are SEHNR and FQNEAQ (reference sequence). V was shortened by 0 bases and J by 4 bases, with 9 bases between the two germline ends. The DNA for the CDR3 is TGTGCCAGCAGCTTAGCGACAGATTCCTATGGCTACACCTTC. Translating gives CASSLATDSYGYTF.

The chain couples TRBV7-9 to TRBJ2-3; D gene uncertain. From germline, CDR1 is SEHNR and CDR2 FQNEAQ (reference sequence). CDR3 size: 15 residues. The ends were cut back, 5 bases at V and 0 bases at J, with 12 bases in the middle. CDR3 coding DNA: TGTGCCAGCAGCGTGGCCGGCAGAAGCACAGATACGCAGTATTTT. Translating gives CASSVAGRSTDTQYF.

This clone turned up a few times. This chain uses TRBV11-2 with TRBJ2-3, with 11 nucleotides matching TRBD1. The V segment lost 5 bases and the J segment 4 bases; nucleotides outside the gene matches: 5. Germline V CDR1 and CDR2: SGHAT, FQNNGV. CDR3 length: 15 amino acids. CDR3 in amino acids: CASSLGQGAADTQYF. CDR3 DNA sequence: TGTGCCAGCAGCCTCGGACAGGGGGCGGCAGATACGCAGTATTTT.

The chain combines TRBV4-1 with TRBJ1-4; D is undetermined. Germline CDR1 and CDR2: MGHRA and YSYEKL. The CDR3 has 15 residues. Trimming removed 6 bases from V and 0 bases from J, with 11 bases in between. The CDR3: CASRPLEATNEKLFF. CDR3 nucleotides: TGCGCCAGCAGGCCACTGGAGGCAACTAATGAAAAACTGTTTTTT.

The genes are TRBV30 and TRBJ1-4, with TRBD1 matching 7 bases. Per the germline V gene, CDR1 is GTSNPN and CDR2 is SVGIG (reference sequence). V lost 2 bases and J lost 10; bases outside the gene matches: 7. The length of the CDR3 is 13 residues. CDR3 coding DNA: TGTGCCTGGAGTCAGACAGGGAAAGGAAAACTGTTTTTT. Translation: CAWSQTGKGKLFF.

V gene TRBV29-1 combines with J gene TRBJ1-2, with 8 bases fitting TRBD1. The CDR3 contains 15 residues. The V and J ends lost 1 base and 3 bases, in that order; junction bases with no gene match: 7. CDR1 SQVTM and CDR2 ANQGSEA come from the germline V gene. The CDR3 loop is CSVEVGDRRYYGYTF. In nucleotides, the CDR3 is TGCAGCGTTGAAGTTGGGGACAGGAGATACTATGGCTACACCTTC.

The chain links TRBV29-1 to TRBJ2-7; TRBD1 matches 8 bases. CDR1 SQVTM and CDR2 ANQGSEA come from the germline V gene. J lost 6 bases, V lost 6 bases, and 13 bases had no gene match. The CDR3 has 14 residues. CDR3 amino acids: CSVPQGRGLGEQYF. The CDR3 DNA is TGCAGCGTACCACAGGGCAGGGGGCTTGGCGAGCAGTACTTC.

On this clone: Other DNA variants within this sample encode the same CDR3. V and J are TRBV9 and TRBJ2-2, with no clear D. The CDR3 extends over 13 amino acids. In germline, CDR1 is SGDLS, CDR2 YYNGEE. V was clipped by 0 bases and J by 2 bases, with 2 bases between them. The CDR3 is CASSVGNTGELFF. CDR3 in DNA: TGTGCCAGCAGCGTAGGCAACACCGGGGAGCTGTTTTTT.

This clone has a handful of counts. The gene calls are TRBV2 and TRBJ2-3; the D gene is possibly TRBD2 (5 bases). V lost 3 bases and J 10 bases, leaving 14 bases between the germline ends. The CDR3 runs to 13 residues. Germline-derived CDR1 and CDR2 are SNHLY and FYNNEI. The chain's CDR3 is CASSDSTSPSQYF. The CDR3 coding sequence is TGTGCCAGCAGTGATAGTACTAGTCCATCGCAGTATTTT.

The chain carries TRBV7-9 and TRBJ2-7; no reliable D call. The CDR3 runs to 11 residues. Between the trimmed V and J ends, which lost 4 bases and 7 bases, there was a span of 8 bases. CDR1 and CDR2 (germline): SEHNR, FQNEAQ (reference sequence). Written as DNA, the CDR3 is TGTGCCAGCAGCTCCGCTAGGGAGCAGTACTTC. As protein: CASSSAREQYF.

This clone was seen a handful of times. The chain joins TRBV29-1 to TRBJ2-3; a weak D match, TRBD1 (5 bases). CDR1 and CDR2 from the germline V gene are SQVTM and ANQGSEA. V gave up 7 bases and J gave up 5 bases, with 10 bases separating them. The CDR3 sequence is 11 residues long. In DNA form, the CDR3 reads TGCAGCGGAGACAGTGGAGATACGCAGTATTTT. It codes for CSGDSGDTQYF.

The rearrangement uses TRBV4-3 and TRBJ1-1, with no clear D. The ends were cut back, 1 base at V and 5 bases at J, with 11 bases in the middle. Germline CDR1 is LGHNA and CDR2 is YSLEER. The CDR3 runs 14 residues. The DNA for the CDR3 is TGCGCCAGCAGCCAAGGGGCCTTGGGAACTGAAGCTTTCTTT. It specifies CASSQGALGTEAFF.

The V gene is TRBV15, the J gene TRBJ1-2; a possible D gene is TRBD1 (6 bases). Germline V gene lookup returns CDR1 LNHNV and CDR2 YYDKDF (reference sequence). V lost 5 bases to trimming and J lost 3 bases, with 13 bases between them. The CDR3 extends over 14 amino acids. The CDR3 here is CATSPREGDYGYTF. The CDR3 nucleotides are TGTGCCACCAGCCCAAGGGAGGGGGACTATGGCTACACCTTC.

J is TRBJ1-2 and V is TRBV4-3; D remains ambiguous. The CDR3 consists of 14 residues. Germline V gene sequence: CDR1 LGHNA, CDR2 YSLEER. V was trimmed by 0 bases and J by 4 bases, leaving 9 bases between them. The CDR3 bases are TGCGCCAGCAGCCAAGATGGTTCAGGCTATGGCTACACCTTC. Translated, it gives CASSQDGSGYGYTF.

The chain carries TRBV19 and TRBJ1-5; 8 nucleotides agree with TRBD1. The CDR3 sequence is 13 residues long. Trimming removed 7 bases from V and 7 bases from J; junction bases left unmatched: 6. Germline V lookup: CDR1 LNHDA, CDR2 SQIVND (reference sequence). CDR3 in DNA: TGTGCCAGTAAGGACAGGGAAAGACAGCCCCAGCATTTT. Protein sequence: CASKDRERQPQHF.

The rearrangement links TRBV27 to TRBJ1-4, with D hard to call. Trimming left V 6 bases short and J 5 bases short, with 13 bases between. The CDR3 runs to 14 residues. Looked up from germline, CDR1 is MNHEY and CDR2 is SMNVEV (reference sequence). As DNA, the CDR3 is TGTGCCAGCAGCGCCCGATCCTTCAATGAAAAACTGTTTTTT. Translated: CASSARSFNEKLFF.

CDR3 sequence: CSVEGGTTYGYTF. Written as DNA, the CDR3 is TGCAGCGTTGAAGGTGGGACAACGTATGGCTACACCTTC. The gene calls are TRBV29-1 and TRBJ1-2; a possible D gene is TRBD1 (6 bases). In germline, CDR1 is SQVTM, CDR2 ANQGSEA. V gave up 1 base and J gave up 5 bases, with 11 bases separating them. The CDR3 loop spans 13 amino acids.

This chain uses TRBV27 with TRBJ2-5, with no clear D. Trimming removed 5 bases from V and 5 bases from J, with 6 bases in between. The germline CDR1 and CDR2 sequences are MNHEY and SMNVEV (reference sequence). This CDR3 comprises 11 residues. The CDR3 DNA reads as TGTGCCAGCAGTACCCAGGAGACCCAGTACTTC. Translating it yields CASSTQETQYF.